Presented here are 11 T cell receptor beta chains from one specimen sequenced in a study of cytomegalovirus exposure and HLA in healthy donors. Primers for the PCR totalled 60 Vbeta and 13 Jbeta. Assay: immunoSEQ multiplex PCR; the TCRdb copy retains only in-frame clones and omits some. The sample lists roughly 140,000 clones; 75% to 80% were seen once. The sample taken for sequencing was PBMCs. The source is a woman aged 30 to 39 in good health and CMV-seronegative.

V and J are TRBV29-1 and TRBJ1-3; 8 bases are shared with TRBD1. The V and J ends lost 0 bases and 5 bases, in that order; junction bases with no gene match: 6. This CDR3 has 15 residues. Germline values: CDR1 SQVTM, CDR2 ANQGSEA. For the CDR3, the DNA is TGCAGCGTTGAAGAACAGGGGGTAATAAGAAACACCATATATTTT. This codes for CSVEEQGVIRNTIYF.

V usage is TRBV6-1 and J usage is TRBJ1-1, with a weak D call TRBD1 (6 bases). CDR3 length: 12 residues. V lost 4 bases, J lost 11 bases, and 14 bases lay in between. Germline-derived CDR1 and CDR2 are MNHNS and SASEGT. CDR3 sequence reads: CASSGDTGNAFF. CDR3 coding DNA: TGTGCCAGCAGTGGAGATACAGGGAACGCTTTCTTT.

Only one count was recorded for this clone. This rearrangement joins TRBV5-1 to TRBJ1-1, with 7 nucleotides matching TRBD1. Trimming took 3 bases from V and 0 from J; bases not matched to a gene: 11. The germline V gene encodes CDR1 SGHRS and CDR2 YFSETQ. The CDR3 is 17 amino acids. The CDR3 protein is CASSSAWAQGLNTEAFF. The CDR3 nucleotides read TGCGCCAGCAGCTCGGCCTGGGCACAGGGGCTGAACACTGAAGCTTTCTTT.

The chain is built from TRBV6-6 and TRBJ1-2; tentative D call: TRBD1 (5 bases). Germline-derived CDR1 and CDR2 are MNHNY and SVGAGI (reference sequence). The CDR3 contains 16 residues. The germline V and J ends were trimmed by 2 bases and 4 bases, with 17 bases remaining between them. The CDR3 loop reads CASSYLPLDRVYGYTF. DNA of the CDR3: TGTGCCAGCAGTTACCTCCCCCTAGACAGAGTCTATGGCTACACCTTC.

This clone has a handful of counts. The rearrangement joins TRBV5-1 to TRBJ1-1; 10 bases match TRBD1. Germline V CDR1 and CDR2: SGHRS, YFSETQ. V shed 2 bases, J shed 4 bases, and the junction held 8 bases outside the gene matches. This CDR3 is built from 16 residues. The CDR3 here is CASSFRQGAGGTEAFF. The CDR3 nucleotides read TGCGCCAGCAGCTTTAGACAGGGGGCTGGGGGCACTGAAGCTTTCTTT.

This clone is a singleton in its sample. The gene calls are TRBV6-5 and TRBJ1-1; 12 positions match TRBD1. CDR1 and CDR2 from the germline V gene are MNHEY and SVGAGI. Losses at the gene ends were 1 base for V and 11 bases for J; bases not matched to a gene: 11. This CDR3 contains 16 residues. For the CDR3, the DNA is TGTGCCAGCAGTTACTTCACTGGGACAGGGGGCCCGAGGGCTTTCTTT. It codes for CASSYFTGTGGPRAFF.

This chain uses TRBV14 with TRBJ2-1, with D maybe TRBD2 (6 bases). CDR3 size: 14 residues. Deletions cut 1 base from V and 4 bases from J, with 8 bases between. The germline V gene encodes CDR1 SGHDN and CDR2 FVKESK. The CDR3 region has the DNA TGTGCCAGCAGCCAAGTGGCGGGATACAATGAGCAGTTCTTC. Amino acids: CASSQVAGYNEQFF.

This clone was recorded once. V is TRBV11-2 and J is TRBJ1-4, with D hard to call. V lost 6 bases and J lost 0, with 8 bases in between. This CDR3 is 14 amino acids long. Germline loops: CDR1 SGHAT, CDR2 FQNNGV. This chain's CDR3 is CASSVAATNEKLFF. The CDR3, as DNA: TGTGCCAGCAGTGTAGCTGCAACTAATGAAAAACTGTTTTTT.

The rearrangement links TRBV19 to TRBJ1-1; TRBD1 might be the D (6 bases). V was trimmed by 4 bases and J by 4 bases, leaving 13 bases between them. The CDR3 runs to 14 residues. Germline values: CDR1 LNHDA, CDR2 SQIVND (reference sequence). CDR3 in amino acids: CASSSKGVGTEAFF. CDR3 DNA: TGTGCCAGTAGTAGTAAGGGGGTGGGCACTGAAGCTTTCTTT.

This clone appeared a single time. The V gene is TRBV11-2, the J gene TRBJ1-3; D may be TRBD1 (5 bases). This CDR3 is built from 14 residues. Germline CDR1 and CDR2: SGHAT and FQNNGV. V was trimmed by 4 bases and J by 1 base, leaving 8 bases between them. CDR3 residues: CASSSRVSGNTIYF. The DNA for the CDR3 is TGTGCCAGCAGCTCCAGGGTTTCTGGAAACACCATATATTTT.

The chain joins TRBV7-8 to TRBJ2-2; the match to TRBD2 covers 8 bases. With V trimmed by 5 bases and J by 7 bases, 9 bases remained unmatched. Germline CDR1 SGHVS, CDR2 FQNEAQ. CDR3 size: 15 residues. The CDR3, as DNA: TGTGCCAGCAGCCTAGTAGAGCGGGGGATCGGGGAGCTGTTTTTT. Translation: CASSLVERGIGELFF.